A selection of T cell receptor beta chains follows, all from one sample in a study of blood T cell repertoires in COVID-19. Clones were read by immunoSEQ multiplex PCR, and TCRdb kept only the in-frame ones, dropping some. Counted here are some 150,000 clones, roughly 84% occurring once; the ten biggest clones make up roughly 4.9%. Sample: peripheral blood. These receptors were collected from a human donor in a cohort sampled during active COVID-19. The CDR3 runs from the conserved cysteine through the conserved F or W. A D gene is named only where the DNA matches it firmly. A row's size may be missing; if present it is once, few, many or a size class.

J gene: TRBJ2-5
V gene: TRBV7-2
clone size: .
D gene: .
CDR3 DNA: TGTGCCAGCAGCTTAGAGGGGGGGGAGACCCAGTACTTC
CDR3 protein: CASSLEGGETQYF

J gene: TRBJ2-2
V gene: TRBV2
clone size: .
D gene: TRBD1
CDR3 DNA: TGTGCCAGCAGGCGGACAGGGGGCACCGGGGAGCTGTTTTTT
CDR3 protein: CASRRTGGTGELFF

J gene: TRBJ2-2
V gene: TRBV27
clone size: .
D gene: TRBD1
CDR3 DNA: TGTGCCAGCAGTTTACAGGGGGCGGGCACCGGGGAGCTGTTTTTT
CDR3 protein: CASSLQGAGTGELFF

J gene: TRBJ2-3
V gene: TRBV2
clone size: .
D gene: TRBD2
CDR3 DNA: TGTGCCAGCAGGACCACCACTAGCGGAGGCACAGATACGCAGTATTTT
CDR3 protein: CASRTTTSGGTDTQYF

J gene: TRBJ2-5
V gene: TRBV7-8
clone size: .
D gene: .
CDR3 DNA: TGTGCCAGCAGCTTAGCGCTGGGTAGGGGAGAGACCCAGTACTTC
CDR3 protein: CASSLALGRGETQYF

J gene: TRBJ2-5
V gene: TRBV27
clone size: once
D gene: TRBD1
CDR3 DNA: TGTGCCAGCAGGAGACAGGGGCGGAGTCGGGAAGAGACCCAGTACTTC
CDR3 protein: CASRRQGRSREETQYF

J gene: TRBJ1-6
V gene: TRBV4-1
clone size: few
D gene: TRBD1
CDR3 DNA: TGCGCCAGCAGCCAAGAAGCAGGGGGGAATTCACCCCTCCACTTT
CDR3 protein: CASSQEAGGNSPLHF

J gene: TRBJ2-5
V gene: TRBV5-4
clone size: once
D gene: TRBD1
CDR3 DNA: TGTGCCAGCAGCTTGGGTACAGGGGGAAGTGAGACCCAGTACTTC
CDR3 protein: CASSLGTGGSETQYF

J gene: TRBJ1-1
V gene: TRBV5-1
clone size: .
D gene: TRBD1
CDR3 DNA: TGCGCCAGCGGACGGACAGGGCAGAACACTGAAGCTTTCTTT
CDR3 protein: CASGRTGQNTEAFF

J gene: TRBJ1-4
V gene: TRBV5-8
clone size: few
D gene: TRBD1
CDR3 DNA: TGTGCCAGCAGCTCCCCGGGACAGGGAAATGAAAAACTGTTTTTT
CDR3 protein: CASSSPGQGNEKLFF

J gene: TRBJ1-1
V gene: TRBV5-4
clone size: .
D gene: .
CDR3 DNA: TGTGCCAGCAGCTCGGAGGTCCGGAGCTCGCGGGGCACTGAAGCTTTCTTT
CDR3 protein: CASSSEVRSSRGTEAFF

J gene: TRBJ1-6
V gene: TRBV7-9
clone size: .
D gene: TRBD1
CDR3 DNA: TGTGCCAGCAGCCAAGGGGACAGGGCCAATTCACCCCTCCACTTT
CDR3 protein: CASSQGDRANSPLHF

J gene: TRBJ1-1
V gene: TRBV2
clone size: .
D gene: TRBD1
CDR3 DNA: TGTGCCAGCAGTGAAGGTGCAGGGGGCTACACTGAAGCTTTCTTT
CDR3 protein: CASSEGAGGYTEAFF

J gene: TRBJ1-4
V gene: TRBV30
clone size: .
D gene: TRBD1
CDR3 DNA: TGTGCCTGGACACCGACAGGGGAAAAACTGTTTTTT
CDR3 protein: CAWTPTGEKLFF

J gene: TRBJ1-5
V gene: TRBV18
clone size: .
D gene: .
CDR3 DNA: TGTGCCAGCTCACCCGGGGGTACAGGCAATCAGCCCCAGCATTTT
CDR3 protein: CASSPGGTGNQPQHF

J gene: TRBJ1-5
V gene: TRBV5-4
clone size: .
D gene: TRBD1
CDR3 DNA: TGTGCCAGCAGCGACCAGGGGGCAGGCAATCAGCCCCAGCATTTT
CDR3 protein: CASSDQGAGNQPQHF

J gene: TRBJ2-5
V gene: TRBV7-3
clone size: .
D gene: .
CDR3 DNA: TGTGCCAGCAGCGCACAGGTCCAAGAGACCCAGTACTTC
CDR3 protein: CASSAQVQETQYF